Below, 29 T cell receptor beta chains from the same sample are listed, as sequenced in a study of cytomegalovirus exposure and HLA in healthy donors. Primers for the PCR totalled 60 Vbeta and 13 Jbeta. Libraries were prepared by immunoSEQ multiplex PCR; TCRdb keeps only in-frame clonotypes and omits some of them. The sample has 130,000 or so clones, roughly 75% seen once. The sequenced material came from PBMCs. The source is a man aged 35 to 55 in good health and CMV-seronegative.

The chain uses TRBV7-3 and TRBJ1-1, with TRBD1 identical over 7 bases. V lost 4 bases and J lost 4; bases outside the gene matches: 3. CDR3 length: 13 amino acids. Germline V lookup: CDR1 SGHTA, CDR2 FQGTGA. The CDR3 DNA is TGTGCCAGCAGCTCAGACAGGGCCACTGAAGCTTTCTTT. The encoded protein is CASSSDRATEAFF.

Details on this clone: Being one base from a much bigger clone, this may be a read error. The chain recombines TRBV14 with TRBJ1-2; D gene uncertain. The CDR3 runs to 13 residues. Trimming stripped 0 bases from V and 12 bases from J, with 14 bases between. CDR1 is SGHDN and CDR2 is FVKESK in the germline V gene. The CDR3 nucleotides read TGTGCCAGCAGCCAAGAAGAGCGTCAAGTCCACACCTTC. Translated: CASSQEERQVHTF. The whole variable domain, remainder taken from reference TRBV14 and TRBJ1-2, is EAGVTQFPSHSVIEKGQTVTLRCDPISGHDNLYWYRRVMGKEIKFLLHFVKESKQDESGMPNNRFLAERTGGTYSTLKVQPAELEDSGVYFCASSQEERQVHTFGSGTRLTVV.

A few counts support this clone. V and J are TRBV4-1 and TRBJ2-7, with D tentatively TRBD2 (5 bases). Trimming took 4 bases from V and 5 from J, leaving 12 bases between them. The CDR3 has 13 amino acids. Looked up from germline, CDR1 is MGHRA and CDR2 is YSYEKL. The CDR3 protein is CASSRPRGNEQYF. The CDR3 nucleotides are TGCGCCAGCAGCCGACCCCGAGGGAACGAGCAGTACTTC.

V is TRBV18 and J is TRBJ1-3; a weak D match, TRBD1 (6 bases). V shed 3 bases and J shed 2 bases, with 11 bases lying between them. CDR3 size: 15 residues. From germline, CDR1 is KGHSH and CDR2 LQKENI. CDR3 bases: TGTGCCAGCTCACCCCAGGGGAGAGCTGGAAACACCATATATTTT. It specifies CASSPQGRAGNTIYF.

The chain couples TRBV4-2 to TRBJ2-2; D might be TRBD2 (6 bases). CDR1 and CDR2 (germline): LGHNA, YNFKEQ. The CDR3 is 19 amino acids. Trimming pared 1 base from V and 7 bases from J, leaving 25 bases between. The CDR3 loop is CASSQVNPLRGLSLGELFF. As DNA, the CDR3 is TGTGCCAGCAGCCAAGTAAACCCCTTGCGGGGCCTCTCCCTCGGGGAGCTGTTTTTT.

CDR3: CASSFRGTGYNEQFF. For the CDR3, the DNA is TGTGCCAGCAGCTTCCGTGGGACAGGGTACAATGAGCAGTTCTTC. The J gene is TRBJ2-1, the V gene TRBV7-3; 9 bases line up with TRBD1. Germline trimming cut 3 bases from V and 4 bases from J; bases unmatched to any gene: 4. This CDR3 region has 15 residues. Germline lookup yields CDR1 SGHTA and CDR2 FQGTGA.

This clone was seen a handful of times. The CDR3 DNA sequence: TGTGCCAGCAAGCCCGACCCCGGGACAGGGAACGAGCAGTACTTC. It specifies CASKPDPGTGNEQYF. This chain links TRBV2 with TRBJ2-7; 9 bases line up with TRBD1. V lost 7 bases, J lost 5 bases, and 12 bases stayed unmatched. Germline CDR1 is SNHLY and CDR2 is FYNNEI. The CDR3 length is 15 residues.

The J gene is TRBJ1-2, the V gene TRBV28; D perhaps matches TRBD1 (6 bases). Germline CDR1 reads MDHEN; CDR2 reads SYDVKM. V shed 3 bases and J shed 1 base, with 6 bases lying between them. The CDR3 covers 13 residues. CDR3 amino acids: CASSLDSNYGYTF. The CDR3 DNA reads TGTGCCAGCAGTTTGGACAGTAACTATGGCTACACCTTC.

The chain has TRBV27 and TRBJ2-1; no firm D call. Trimming shortened V by 3 bases and J by 6 bases, and 12 bases separated the two germline ends. CDR3 length: 14 residues. CDR1 MNHEY and CDR2 SMNVEV come from the germline V gene (reference sequence). Here the CDR3 reads CASSLSLGFNEQFF. CDR3 DNA: TGTGCCAGCAGTTTGTCTCTAGGATTCAATGAGCAGTTCTTC.

The chain joins TRBV2 to TRBJ2-1; maybe TRBD1 (5 bases). Per the germline V gene, CDR1 is SNHLY and CDR2 is FYNNEI. With 4 bases removed from V and 8 bases from J, the gap between germline ends came to 21 bases. The CDR3 sequence is 16 residues long. Written as DNA, the CDR3 is TGTGCCAGCAGTGGATCACAGGTGCCCCAGGTGGATGAGCAGTTCTTC. Residues: CASSGSQVPQVDEQFF.

This clone occurred a few times. The CDR3 protein is CASSLLGQGGELFF. CDR3 sequence (DNA): TGCGCCAGCAGCCTCCTGGGACAGGGAGGCGAACTGTTTTTT. This rearrangement joins TRBV4-1 to TRBJ1-4, with 9 bases fitting TRBD1. CDR1 and CDR2 from the germline V gene are MGHRA and YSYEKL. After removal of 4 bases from V and 12 bases from J, the junction contained 9 bases not matched to a gene. The CDR3 runs to 14 residues.

The chain links TRBV7-2 to TRBJ1-4; D is undetermined. V lost 2 bases and J 1 base, leaving 2 bases between the germline ends. CDR1 and CDR2 (germline): SGHTA, FQGNSA. The CDR3 is 13 amino acids. The DNA of the CDR3 is TGTGCCAGCAGCTTACGAACTAATGAAAAACTGTTTTTT. It specifies CASSLRTNEKLFF.

The chain is built from TRBV5-6 and TRBJ1-6; TRBD1 is a possible D gene (6 bases). Germline V gene lookup returns CDR1 SGHDT and CDR2 YYEEEE. The CDR3 contains 15 residues. V shed 0 bases and J shed 9 bases, with 13 bases lying between them. DNA of the CDR3: TGTGCCAGCAGCTTGGTCGGGGGGCCAAGTTCACCCCTCCACTTT. Translation gives CASSLVGGPSSPLHF.

The chain is built from TRBV2 and TRBJ1-2; D call uncertain. The germline gives CDR1 SNHLY, CDR2 FYNNEI. The CDR3 runs to 13 residues. Trimming left V 6 bases short and J 4 bases short, with 12 bases between. CDR3 sequence (DNA): TGTGCCAGCAGCCTAGGATCGTCCTATGGCTACACCTTC. This gives the protein CASSLGSSYGYTF.

The genes are TRBV7-8 and TRBJ2-3; D unresolved. This CDR3 contains 10 residues. Trimming stripped 5 bases from V and 5 bases from J, with 2 bases between. Germline V gene data show CDR1 as SGHVS and CDR2 as FQNEAQ. The CDR3 nucleotides read TGTGCCAGCAGCCAAGATACGCAGTATTTT. Translation gives CASSQDTQYF.

The CDR3 coding sequence is TGCGCCAGCAGCCAAGACCGCTACGAGCAGTACTTC. Its protein product is CASSQDRYEQYF. The chain joins TRBV4-3 to TRBJ2-5, with no clear D. TRBJ2-7 explains the end of the DNA better; the J call may be wrong. CDR1 and CDR2 from the germline V gene are LGHNA and YSLEER. The CDR3 spans 12 residues.

This sequence joins TRBV7-2 and TRBJ1-2; D is ambiguous. The ends were cut back, 4 bases at V and 2 bases at J, with 17 bases in the middle. Looked up from germline, CDR1 is SGHTA and CDR2 is FQGNSA. The CDR3 covers 16 residues. The CDR3 is CASSSNALANNYGYTF. The CDR3 nucleotides are TGTGCCAGCAGCTCCAACGCATTGGCCAACAACTATGGCTACACCTTC.

This chain joins TRBV4-3 and TRBJ2-1; 7 positions match TRBD1. The CDR3 extends over 17 amino acids. With 3 bases clipped from V and 4 bases from J, the junction kept 12 bases outside the gene matches. Germline-derived CDR1 and CDR2 are LGHNA and YSLEER. CDR3 region: CASSHHIDRESYNEQFF. CDR3 DNA: TGCGCCAGCAGCCACCACATTGACAGGGAATCGTACAATGAGCAGTTCTTC.

This clone was recorded only once. CDR3 amino acids: CASSGGAPTYEQYF. CDR3 DNA sequence: TGTGCCAGTTCGGGGGGCGCCCCAACCTACGAGCAGTACTTC. The chain has TRBV19 and TRBJ2-7, with D maybe TRBD2 (7 bases). The CDR3 is made up of 14 amino acids. Trimming took 8 bases from V and 2 from J, leaving 16 bases between them. CDR1 is LNHDA, CDR2 SQIVND, per germline (reference sequence).

This clone was seen a single time. DNA for the CDR3: TGCGCCAGCAGCCAAACTGGGCCTGAAGTAAACGAGCAGTACTTC. Translating gives CASSQTGPEVNEQYF. The rearrangement uses TRBV5-1 and TRBJ2-7; no clear D. Trimming pared 4 bases from V and 5 bases from J, leaving 19 bases between. CDR1 and CDR2 (germline): SGHRS, YFSETQ. CDR3 length equals 15 residues.

The chain is built from TRBV6-1 and TRBJ2-7; 7 bases align to TRBD1. The CDR3 sequence is 11 residues long. The germline V gene has CDR1 MNHNS and CDR2 SASEGT. Losses at the gene ends were 9 bases for V and 3 bases for J; bases not matched to a gene: 2. Here the CDR3 reads CASRQGYEQYF. The CDR3 bases are TGTGCCAGTAGACAGGGCTACGAGCAGTACTTC.

This clone was seen a handful of times. The chain carries TRBV28 and TRBJ1-4; TRBD1 might be the D (5 bases). CDR1 and CDR2 (germline): MDHEN, SYDVKM. The length of the CDR3 is 14 residues. The ends were cut back, 3 bases at V and 4 bases at J, with 9 bases in the middle. CDR3 in amino acids: CASSFGGGNEKLFF. CDR3 coding DNA: TGTGCCAGCAGTTTTGGGGGGGGTAATGAAAAACTGTTTTTT.

The chain uses TRBV6-5 and TRBJ2-5, with 9 nucleotides matching TRBD2. In germline, CDR1 is MNHEY, CDR2 SVGAGI. CDR3 length: 15 amino acids. The V gene end was trimmed by 4 bases and the J gene end by 5 bases; junction bases not matched to a gene: 8. CDR3 in DNA: TGTGCCAGCAGTTCCTTGTTAGCGGGGGAGGAGACCCAGTACTTC. Its translation: CASSSLLAGEETQYF.

This clone showed up just once. The rearrangement links TRBV5-1 to TRBJ2-7, with 9 bases matching TRBD2. Germline trimming cut 0 bases from V and 7 bases from J; bases unmatched to any gene: 14. Germline lookup yields CDR1 SGHRS and CDR2 YFSETQ. This CDR3 is built from 17 residues. The CDR3 nucleotides are TGCGCCAGCAGCTTGGAGCGGGGGGCGGGAGCGGGCCAAGAGCAGTACTTC. Translated, it gives CASSLERGAGAGQEQYF.

This chain uses TRBV19 with TRBJ1-2; the D is unclear. The germline V gene encodes CDR1 LNHDA and CDR2 SQIVND (reference sequence). V was trimmed by 7 bases and J by 0 bases, leaving 6 bases between them. The CDR3 covers 12 residues. DNA of the CDR3: TGTGCCAGTATTGGCCCTAACTATGGCTACACCTTC. Its protein is CASIGPNYGYTF.

This clone showed up just once. The chain is built from TRBV29-1 and TRBJ2-3; 12 bases are shared with TRBD2. Germline CDR1 is SQVTM and CDR2 is ANQGSEA. CDR3 length: 15 residues. V shed 2 bases and J 2 bases; nucleotides not matched to a gene: 2. The CDR3 DNA sequence: TGCAGCGTTGAACGACTAGCGGGGGACACAGATACGCAGTATTTT. This gives the protein CSVERLAGDTDTQYF.

The sample holds a few counts of this clone. As DNA, the CDR3 is TGCGCCAGCAGCCCAACCCGCCGGGACAGGTGCGGCTACACCTTC. Protein sequence: CASSPTRRDRCGYTF. The V call is TRBV4-3, the J call TRBJ1-2; the match to TRBD1 covers 8 bases. The CDR3 covers 15 residues. Germline values: CDR1 LGHNA, CDR2 YSLEER. Losses at the gene ends were 4 bases for V and 8 bases for J; bases not matched to a gene: 12.

The gene calls are TRBV6-5 and TRBJ1-6; a weak D match, TRBD1 (5 bases). V was pared by 5 bases and J by 7 bases, with 15 bases between. From germline, CDR1 is MNHEY and CDR2 SVGAGI. CDR3 length: 15 amino acids. The CDR3 DNA reads as TGTGCCAGCAGTATGGGCCAGGGTTACAATTCACCCCTCCACTTT. Protein: CASSMGQGYNSPLHF.

There are a few counts of this clone. CDR3 sequence reads: CASSQDQGPNTEAFF. The CDR3 region has the DNA TGCGCCAGCAGCCAAGATCAGGGTCCGAACACTGAAGCTTTCTTT. The chain joins TRBV4-3 to TRBJ1-1; D possibly corresponds to TRBD1 (5 bases). V was cut by 0 bases and J by 1 base, with 9 bases left in between. The CDR3 runs 15 residues. The germline CDR1 and CDR2 sequences are LGHNA and YSLEER.